The 11 T cell receptor beta chains presented below share a single source sample, sequenced in a study of blood T cell repertoires in COVID-19. The method was immunoSEQ multiplex PCR; TCRdb's version includes in-frame clones alone and lacks a portion of them. The sample contains 200,000 to 300,000 clones, around 89% of which appear only once. The sequencing input was PBMCs or T cells enriched from blood (not recorded which). These receptors came from a woman aged 40 to 50 with acute COVID-19.

V is TRBV12-5 and J is TRBJ1-6; 8 nucleotides agree with TRBD1. The CDR3 length is 16 residues. The V and J ends lost 6 bases and 8 bases, in that order; junction bases with no gene match: 12. Per the germline V gene, CDR1 is LGHNT and CDR2 is FRNRAP. The CDR3 loop reads CASGPQGAQGYSPLHF. The CDR3 bases are TGTGCTAGTGGCCCCCAGGGGGCGCAAGGTTATTCACCCCTCCACTTT. Full variable domain (outside the CDR3, taken from reference TRBV12-5 and TRBJ1-6): DARVTQTPRHKVTEMGQEVTMRCQPILGHNTVFWYRQTMMQGLELLAYFRNRAPLDDSGMPKDRFSAEMPDATLATLKIQPSEPRDSAVYFCASGPQGAQGYSPLHFGNGTRLTVT.

The V gene is TRBV7-2, the J gene TRBJ1-3; D is perhaps TRBD1 (6 bases). Germline CDR1 reads SGHTA; CDR2 reads FQGNSA. Trimming shortened V by 1 base and J by 2 bases, and 12 bases separated the two germline ends. This CDR3 comprises 16 residues. The CDR3 spells CASSLVQGRTGNTIYF. CDR3 nucleotides: TGTGCCAGCAGCTTAGTACAGGGACGGACTGGAAACACCATATATTTT.

V usage is TRBV7-9 and J usage is TRBJ1-2; D is undetermined. V lost 9 bases and J lost 14, with 19 bases in between. Germline assignment: CDR1 SEHNR and CDR2 FQNEAQ (reference sequence). The CDR3 consists of 11 residues. The CDR3 nucleotides read TGTGCCAGTTTCCAGGTCCTTGATAAAACCTTC. It codes for CASFQVLDKTF.

The rearrangement links TRBV7-2 to TRBJ2-1, with a tentative D call TRBD1 (5 bases). The CDR3 is 15 residues long. Trimming pared 0 bases from V and 2 bases from J, leaving 8 bases between. Germline-derived CDR1 and CDR2 are SGHTA and FQGNSA. Here the CDR3 reads CASSLAQGTYNEQFF. CDR3 nucleotide sequence: TGTGCCAGCAGCTTAGCGCAGGGTACCTACAATGAGCAGTTCTTC.

This chain connects TRBV24-1 to TRBJ2-4; D remains ambiguous. Trimming pared 2 bases from V and 8 bases from J, leaving 3 bases between. Germline V gene data show CDR1 as KGHDR and CDR2 as SFDVKD. The CDR3 covers 11 residues. The CDR3: CATSDSDIQYF. The CDR3 DNA follows: TGTGCCACCAGTGATTCCGACATTCAGTACTTC.

The CDR3 sequence is CASSLAARLSQETQYF. The CDR3 DNA is TGTGCCAGCAGCTTGGCCGCCAGACTCTCCCAAGAGACCCAGTACTTC. The chain joins TRBV5-8 to TRBJ2-5; D uncertain. V lost 0 bases and J 1 base, leaving 13 bases between the germline ends. The CDR3 length is 16 residues. CDR1 SGHTS and CDR2 YDEGEE come from the germline V gene. Complete variable domain (other parts from reference TRBV5-8 and TRBJ2-5): EAGVTQSPTHLIKTRGQQATLRCSPISGHTSVYWYQQALGLGLQFLLWYDEGEERNRGNFPPRFSGRQFPNYSSELNVNALELEDSALYLCASSLAARLSQETQYFGPGTRLLVL.

J is TRBJ1-5 and V is TRBV27; 8 nucleotides agree with TRBD1. V shed 3 bases and J 5 bases; nucleotides not matched to a gene: 6. The CDR3 spans 15 residues. CDR1 MNHEY and CDR2 SMNVEV come from the germline V gene (reference sequence). The CDR3: CASSFLGQGDQPQHF. For the CDR3, the DNA is TGTGCCAGCAGTTTCCTAGGACAGGGCGATCAGCCCCAGCATTTT.

The V gene is TRBV5-3, the J gene TRBJ1-6, with D maybe TRBD1 (6 bases). TRBV5-3 is designated an ORF whose function remains uncertain. V lost 4 bases and J lost 0, with 14 bases in between. This CDR3 has 17 residues. CDR3 residues: CARSLTGWSSYNSPLHF. The CDR3 nucleotides read TGTGCCAGAAGCCTAACAGGGTGGAGCTCCTATAATTCACCCCTCCACTTT.

The chain employs TRBV12-3 or TRBV12-4 and TRBJ1-1; maybe TRBD1 (6 bases). The CDR3 contains 13 residues. Trimming removed 5 bases at V and 11 bases at J, with 18 bases between. This CDR3 reads CASSPESGVEAFF. DNA of the CDR3: TGTGCCAGCAGTCCGGAGTCAGGGGTGGAGGCTTTCTTT.

The genes are TRBV7-9 and TRBJ1-2; D is perhaps TRBD1 (5 bases). The CDR3 consists of 12 residues. In germline, CDR1 is SEHNR, CDR2 FQNEAQ (reference sequence). Trimming removed 5 bases from V and 3 bases from J, with 7 bases in between. DNA of the CDR3: TGTGCCAGCAGCACGACAGACTATGGCTACACCTTC. This codes for CASSTTDYGYTF. Complete variable domain (other parts from reference TRBV7-9 and TRBJ1-2): DTGVSQNPRHKITKRGQNVTFRCDPISEHNRLYWYRQTLGQGPEFLTYFQNEAQLEKSRLLSDRFSAERPKGSFSTLEIQRTEQGDSAMYLCASSTTDYGYTFGSGTRLTVV.

This chain links TRBV29-1 with TRBJ2-7; a possible D gene is TRBD1 (6 bases). With 4 bases removed from V and 0 bases from J, the gap between germline ends came to 7 bases. The CDR3 runs to 12 residues. Germline values: CDR1 SQVTM, CDR2 ANQGSEA. The CDR3 DNA sequence: TGCAGCGTTGCGGACAGCTCCTACGAGCAGTACGTC. Protein sequence: CSVADSSYEQYV.